This T cell receptor beta chain was recorded in a study of T cell responses to AZD1222 COVID-19 vaccine. Overall study context: The analysis combined second doses at about 4 or about 12 weeks. Study results and limitations: The donors showed a predominance of white British ancestry and of females, with possible underestimation of clonal diversity.

Method: immunoSEQ multiplex PCR; TCRdb's copy keeps in-frame clones and lacks some. The data show more than 250,000 clones, more than 80% seen once. The CDR3 covers 14 residues. V lost 1 base and J lost 7, with 11 bases in between. The germline gives CDR1 LGHNA, CDR2 YNFKEQ. Regarding this clone: What it binds is not known.

V is TRBV4-2 and J is TRBJ2-1; no firm D call. This material consisted of peripheral blood, taken on day 0 of AZD1222 vaccination. This TCR derives from an adult in good health. The CDR3 nucleotides are TGTGCCAGCAGCCAAGTCCGGGCGTCTAATGAGCAGTTCTTC. It encodes CASSQVRASNEQFF.